Below are 27 T cell receptor beta chains sequenced from a single sample in a study of T-cell reconstitution after alpha-beta-depleted transplantation in children. The library targeted TCRbeta and was prepared with unique molecular identifiers. TCRdb recomputed calls from the PCR reads with MiXCR, one row per CDR3 protein. The data contain 450,000 to 600,000 distinct CDR3 sequences, around 13% of them singletons. The sample here was PBMCs, mostly from graft donor cells, taken 360 days after TCRalphabeta/CD19-depleted stem cell transplant. The receptors were gathered from a male patient between 10 and 17 years old who had a stem cell transplant for acute myeloid leukemia, so the T cells may come from the graft donor.

This chain links TRBV18 with TRBJ2-7; TRBD2 might be the D (5 bases). Germline CDR1 is KGHSH and CDR2 is LQKENI. The V and J ends lost 2 bases and 4 bases respectively, with 15 bases between them. The CDR3 is made up of 15 amino acids. Here the CDR3 DNA reads TGTGCCAGCTCACCAGACGAGGGAGTTGTATACGAGCAGTACTTC. Amino acids: CASSPDEGVVYEQYF.

This clonotype was detected ten times or more. CDR3 DNA sequence: TGCAGCGCCAAAACTACCGGGACTAGCGTTGGAGATACGCAGTATTTT. Amino acids: CSAKTTGTSVGDTQYF. This chain links TRBV29-1 with TRBJ2-3; 10 bases are shared with TRBD2. Per germline, CDR1 SQVTM and CDR2 ANQGSEA. The length of the CDR3 is 16 residues. V was pared by 7 bases and J by 5 bases, with 15 bases of the junction left unmatched.

The chain joins TRBV29-1 to TRBJ2-3, with 8 bases fitting TRBD2. Germline V gene data show CDR1 as SQVTM and CDR2 as ANQGSEA. Trimming removed 6 bases from V and 0 bases from J; junction bases left unmatched: 8. The CDR3 loop spans 15 amino acids. The CDR3 bases are TGCAGCGTGAGGGCGACTAGCGTGAGCACAGATACGCAGTATTTT. Its translation: CSVRATSVSTDTQYF.

The sample holds a few counts of this clonotype. V usage is TRBV20-1 and J usage is TRBJ2-7; possibly TRBD2 for D (5 bases). The CDR3 has 14 residues. Germline loops: CDR1 DFQATT, CDR2 SNEGSKA (reference sequence). V lost 3 bases and J lost 5, with 17 bases in between. The CDR3 here is CSARWMGVYDEQYF. The DNA for the CDR3 is TGCAGTGCTAGGTGGATGGGAGTTTACGACGAGCAGTACTTC.

This clonotype appeared many times. The rearrangement links TRBV7-2 to TRBJ1-6; D call uncertain. From germline, CDR1 is SGHTA and CDR2 FQGNSA. Trimming removed 1 base from V and 7 bases from J, with 11 bases in between. The CDR3 is 15 residues long. CDR3: CASSLGQARNSPLHF. CDR3 bases: TGTGCCAGCAGCTTAGGTCAGGCCCGGAATTCACCCCTCCACTTT.

V is TRBV20-1 and J is TRBJ2-1; unclear D gene. V lost 1 base and J 15 bases, leaving 4 bases between the germline ends. This CDR3 is built from 8 residues. Germline V gene sequence: CDR1 DFQATT, CDR2 SNEGSKA (reference sequence). The CDR3 region has the DNA TGCAGTGCTAGAGGTCCGTTCTTC. Translating gives CSARGPFF.

This clonotype came up a few times. The rearrangement joins TRBV20-1 to TRBJ2-7; D is ambiguous. There are 12 residues in the CDR3. The V gene's germline CDR1 is DFQATT and CDR2 SNEGSKA (reference sequence). V lost 4 bases, J lost 3 bases, and 10 bases lay in between. The CDR3 spells CSAKRMFYEQYF. CDR3 in DNA: TGCAGTGCTAAGAGGATGTTCTACGAGCAGTACTTC.

The chain joins TRBV20-1 to TRBJ2-7; D remains ambiguous. Trimming cost V 2 bases and J 2 bases, with 7 bases left between them. CDR1 and CDR2 (germline): DFQATT, SNEGSKA (reference sequence). The CDR3 consists of 12 residues. CDR3 loop: CSARLDPYEQYF. Here the CDR3 DNA reads TGCAGTGCTAGATTAGACCCCTACGAGCAGTACTTC.

The chain links TRBV28 to TRBJ2-7; D call uncertain. Germline V gene lookup returns CDR1 MDHEN and CDR2 SYDVKM. V lost 2 bases and J lost 6, with 14 bases in between. The CDR3 consists of 14 residues. The CDR3 reads CASSLMLRLSEQYF. As DNA, the CDR3 is TGTGCCAGCAGTTTAATGCTCCGCCTCTCCGAGCAGTACTTC.

The chain combines TRBV5-1 with TRBJ1-1; tentative D call: TRBD1 (6 bases). The V and J ends lost 3 bases and 4 bases respectively, with 10 bases between them. The germline gives CDR1 SGHRS, CDR2 YFSETQ. The CDR3 consists of 13 residues. The CDR3 here is CASSSDSLTEAFF. The CDR3 region has the DNA TGCGCCAGCAGCTCGGACAGCCTCACTGAAGCTTTCTTT.

This clonotype has just a few counts. This sequence joins TRBV6-4 and TRBJ2-1; 9 bases are shared with TRBD2. CDR3 size: 14 residues. Trimming removed 3 bases from V and 11 bases from J; junction bases left unmatched: 8. Germline CDR1 MRHNA, CDR2 SNTAGT. This CDR3 reads CASSEAPGTSKQFF. The CDR3 region has the DNA TGTGCCAGCAGTGAGGCACCTGGGACTAGCAAGCAGTTCTTC.

The table lists this clonotype with many counts. The genes are TRBV5-6 and TRBJ2-1; 8 bases are shared with TRBD2. The CDR3 totals 16 residues. Per germline, CDR1 SGHDT and CDR2 YYEEEE. Trimming at V came to 4 bases and at J to 8 bases, leaving 14 bases not matched to a gene. The CDR3 DNA follows: TGTGCCAGCAGCCTTCTCTCTGGACTAGCTTGGGATGAGCAGTTCTTC. Translation gives CASSLLSGLAWDEQFF.

This clonotype was counted between two and nine times. The rearrangement joins TRBV7-2 to TRBJ1-2, with D uncertain. CDR3 size: 13 residues. The germline V gene has CDR1 SGHTA and CDR2 FQGNSA. Deletions cut 4 bases from V and 6 bases from J, with 12 bases between. DNA for the CDR3: TGTGCCAGCAGCTCGTGGCCGGGCGATGGCTACACCTTC. Amino acid sequence: CASSSWPGDGYTF.

This clonotype has just a few counts. The genes are TRBV12-3 or TRBV12-4 and TRBJ2-5, with TRBD1 identical over 8 bases. The V and J ends lost 6 bases and 5 bases, in that order; junction bases with no gene match: 11. This CDR3 is 15 amino acids long. CDR3 residues: CASSPPTGGVETQYF. CDR3 in DNA: TGTGCCAGCAGCCCTCCAACAGGGGGAGTTGAGACCCAGTACTTC.

This clonotype has ten or more counts. The chain joins TRBV9 to TRBJ2-5; 15 bases agree with TRBD2. This CDR3 contains 18 residues. Germline assignment: CDR1 SGDLS and CDR2 YYNGEE. V shed 0 bases and J 5 bases; nucleotides not matched to a gene: 8. CDR3 sequence reads: CASSVGAGTSGRWETQYF. The CDR3 region has the DNA TGTGCCAGCAGCGTAGGCGCCGGGACTAGCGGGAGGTGGGAGACCCAGTACTTC.

This clonotype came up a few times. For the CDR3, the DNA is TGTGCCAGCCCGGGCGGGGAAGCCGGGGCCGACACCGGGGAGCTGTTTTTT. Translating gives CASPGGEAGADTGELFF. The chain combines TRBV6-5 with TRBJ2-2; a possible D gene is TRBD2 (6 bases). From germline, CDR1 is MNHEY and CDR2 SVGAGI. V lost 8 bases and J lost 3, with 22 bases in between. The CDR3 sequence is 17 residues long.

The chain joins TRBV7-2 to TRBJ2-7; 14 nucleotides line up with TRBD2. This CDR3 region has 18 residues. The V gene end was trimmed by 0 bases and the J gene end by 2 bases; junction bases not matched to a gene: 6. CDR1 SGHTA and CDR2 FQGNSA come from the germline V gene. The DNA of the CDR3 is TGTGCCAGCAGCTTAGCTTTTGGGACTAGCGGGAGTACCTACGAGCAGTACTTC. Residues: CASSLAFGTSGSTYEQYF.

This clonotype was recorded a few times. The chain employs TRBV28 and TRBJ2-7; 7 positions agree with TRBD2. The CDR3 runs to 13 residues. Germline CDR1 MDHEN, CDR2 SYDVKM. V lost 6 bases and J lost 4; bases outside the gene matches: 6. The CDR3 DNA follows: TGTGCCAGCAGAGAGACTAGCCGATACGAGCAGTACTTC. Its translation is CASRETSRYEQYF. The full variable domain, rest sourced from reference TRBV28 and TRBJ2-7, is DVKVTQSSRYLVKRTGEKVFLECVQDMDHENMFWYRQDPGLGLRLIYFSYDVKMKEKGDIPEGYSVSREKKERFSLILESASTNQTSMYLCASRETSRYEQYFGPGTRLTVT.

The rearrangement links TRBV28 to TRBJ1-4; D is perhaps TRBD1 (5 bases). V lost 6 bases, J lost 8 bases, and 19 bases lay in between. Germline-derived CDR1 and CDR2 are MDHEN and SYDVKM. The CDR3 is 15 amino acids. The CDR3 sequence is CASRLSGPGGEKLFF. The DNA for the CDR3 is TGTGCCAGCAGACTCTCGGGACCGGGTGGCGAAAAACTGTTTTTT.

This clonotype was picked up a small number of times. The V and J genes are TRBV11-2 and TRBJ2-1, with no clear D. CDR1 and CDR2 from the germline V gene are SGHAT and FQNNGV. Between the trimmed V and J ends, which lost 4 bases and 2 bases, there was a span of 12 bases. The CDR3 spans 15 residues. CDR3 region: CASSSPNSPYNEQFF. The CDR3 DNA sequence: TGTGCCAGCAGCTCTCCGAACAGCCCCTACAATGAGCAGTTCTTC.

This clonotype was seen a few times. The rearrangement links TRBV12-3 or TRBV12-4 to TRBJ2-5; a possible D gene is TRBD2 (5 bases). V was clipped by 8 bases and J by 5 bases, with 15 bases between them. This CDR3 has 13 residues. CDR3 in amino acids: CASQRGYGETQYF. The CDR3 DNA reads as TGTGCCAGCCAGAGAGGGTACGGGGAGACCCAGTACTTC.

V and J are TRBV20-1 and TRBJ2-7; 11 bases fit TRBD2. This CDR3 is 17 amino acids long. The J segment lost 0 bases and the V segment lost 6 bases, leaving 13 bases of the junction unmatched. Looked up from germline, CDR1 is DFQATT and CDR2 is SNEGSKA (reference sequence). The CDR3 DNA follows: TGCAGTGCCCTGCCCGGGACTAGCGGAGGTATCTCCTACGAGCAGTACTTC. Protein: CSALPGTSGGISYEQYF.

The chain combines TRBV27 with TRBJ2-1; the D call may be TRBD1 or TRBD2 (5 bases each). The V end was cut by 0 bases, the J end by 5 bases, with 17 bases between. CDR3 length equals 17 residues. In germline, CDR1 is MNHEY, CDR2 SMNVEV (reference sequence). CDR3 in amino acids: CASSLSSSRRGHNEQFF. The CDR3 DNA is TGTGCCAGCAGTTTATCCTCCTCACGACGGGGCCACAATGAGCAGTTCTTC.

This clonotype turned up a few times. The J gene is TRBJ1-1, the V gene TRBV29-1; perhaps TRBD1 as D (5 bases). Germline lookup yields CDR1 SQVTM and CDR2 ANQGSEA. CDR3 size: 11 residues. V was pared by 7 bases and J by 6 bases, with 12 bases between. This CDR3 reads CSAHPGAEAFF. The CDR3 nucleotides are TGCAGCGCGCACCCGGGGGCTGAAGCTTTCTTT.

This clonotype appeared many times. The chain is built from TRBV12-3 or TRBV12-4 and TRBJ2-1, with 10 bases identical to TRBD2. The CDR3 loop spans 14 amino acids. The J segment lost 5 bases and the V segment lost 6 bases, leaving 4 bases of the junction unmatched. CDR3 DNA: TGTGCCAGCAGCAAACTAGCGGGAAACAATGAGCAGTTCTTC. It codes for CASSKLAGNNEQFF.

The chain employs TRBV29-1 and TRBJ2-7, with D tentatively TRBD2 (7 bases). There are 14 residues in the CDR3. The germline CDR1 and CDR2 sequences are SQVTM and ANQGSEA. The V gene lost 7 bases and the J gene lost 2 bases, with 18 bases spanning the gap. DNA for the CDR3: TGCAGCGGGGGCGGGGGAGGGGGTACCTACGAGCAGTACTTC. Translating gives CSGGGGGGTYEQYF.

This clonotype was picked up a small number of times. The J gene is TRBJ2-3, the V gene TRBV7-8, with D perhaps matching TRBD2 (6 bases). Trimming removed 1 base from V and 4 bases from J, with 18 bases in between. This CDR3 contains 17 residues. Germline lookup yields CDR1 SGHVS and CDR2 FQNEAQ. The CDR3 loop reads CASSLGKRVGSADTQYF. CDR3 coding DNA: TGTGCCAGCAGCTTAGGGAAGCGGGTGGGTTCGGCAGATACGCAGTATTTT.